The 17 T cell receptor beta chains listed next were all sequenced from one sample in a study of blood T cell repertoires in COVID-19. This table comes from immunoSEQ multiplex PCR, and its TCRdb copy is limited to in-frame clones, with some not included. Here the sample spans approximately 270,000 clones, approximately 83% being singletons. Source material: peripheral blood. These receptors were collected from a person aged 65 to 79 with COVID-19, enrolled during active disease.

The chain recombines TRBV5-1 with TRBJ2-1, with D maybe TRBD1 (5 bases). Trimming cost V 2 bases and J 8 bases, with 14 bases left between them. The CDR3 sequence is 14 residues long. Germline V CDR1 and CDR2: SGHRS, YFSETQ. The CDR3 region has the DNA TGCGCCAGCAGCTTACAGGATATGATGCATGAGCAGTTCTTC. This translates into CASSLQDMMHEQFF.

The V call is TRBV7-2, the J call TRBJ1-3, with TRBD1 as a possible D gene (6 bases). Germline-derived CDR1 and CDR2 are SGHTA and FQGNSA. Trimming left V 1 base short and J 1 base short, with 8 bases between. The CDR3 is 15 amino acids. CDR3 residues: CASSLVTGSGNTIYF. The CDR3 region has the DNA TGTGCCAGCAGCTTAGTAACAGGGTCTGGAAACACCATATATTTT.

The rearrangement links TRBV2 to TRBJ1-6, with TRBD1 identical over 12 bases. There are 16 residues in the CDR3. Germline CDR1 is SNHLY and CDR2 is FYNNEI. V was pared by 4 bases and J by 9 bases, with 7 bases of the junction left unmatched. Here the CDR3 reads CASSGGTGGVVSPLHF. The CDR3 bases are TGTGCCAGCAGTGGTGGGACAGGGGGCGTCGTTTCACCCCTCCACTTT.

The rearrangement links TRBV7-9 to TRBJ2-5; TRBD2 matches at 9 bases. Germline lookup yields CDR1 SEHNR and CDR2 FQNEAQ (reference sequence). V was pared by 5 bases and J by 1 base, with 5 bases of the junction left unmatched. This CDR3 is 15 amino acids long. The CDR3 reads CASSQRLAAQETQYF. CDR3 nucleotides: TGTGCCAGCAGCCAGAGACTAGCGGCCCAAGAGACCCAGTACTTC.

The rearrangement uses TRBV7-2 and TRBJ2-1, with TRBD2 as a possible D gene (7 bases). Trimming cost V 7 bases and J 7 bases, with 20 bases left between them. This CDR3 has 15 residues. CDR1 is SGHTA and CDR2 is FQGNSA in the germline V gene. CDR3 in DNA: TGTGCCAGCACCCTGGGGGGGCTGAATTTAAATGAGCAGTTCTTC. Translation: CASTLGGLNLNEQFF.

V usage is TRBV4-2 and J usage is TRBJ2-7, with TRBD2 identical over 12 bases. Looked up from germline, CDR1 is LGHNA and CDR2 is YNFKEQ. V was clipped by 0 bases and J by 5 bases; unmatched bases: 17. The CDR3 runs to 20 residues. DNA for the CDR3: TGTGCCAGCAGCCAAGATTTGGGCAGGAGACTAGCGGGAGTTGGCCACGAGCAGTACTTC. Residues: CASSQDLGRRLAGVGHEQYF.

The chain joins TRBV10-3 to TRBJ2-1, with 8 positions matching TRBD2. Looked up from germline, CDR1 is ENHRY and CDR2 is SYGVKD. The CDR3 is 14 amino acids. The V and J ends lost 6 bases and 0 bases, in that order; junction bases with no gene match: 1. CDR3 sequence: CAISSGSSYNEQFF. DNA of the CDR3: TGTGCCATCAGCAGCGGGAGCTCCTACAATGAGCAGTTCTTC.

This chain connects TRBV6-2 or TRBV6-3 to TRBJ1-5; 7 bases agree with TRBD1. Losses at the gene ends were 5 bases for V and 2 bases for J; bases not matched to a gene: 9. This CDR3 comprises 16 residues. Per germline, CDR1 MNHEY and CDR2 SVGEGT. This CDR3 reads CASSIRGGTGNQPQHF. CDR3 DNA: TGTGCCAGCAGTATCCGAGGGGGCACGGGCAATCAGCCCCAGCATTTT.

This clone was seen only a few times. V gene TRBV7-2 combines with J gene TRBJ2-7, with 7 bases that match TRBD1. This CDR3 region has 16 residues. Trimming took 2 bases from V and 2 from J; bases not matched to a gene: 9. Germline CDR1 SGHTA, CDR2 FQGNSA. CDR3 region: CASSLTGQVTTYEQYF. The CDR3 nucleotides read TGTGCCAGCAGCTTAACTGGACAGGTAACGACCTACGAGCAGTACTTC.

V gene TRBV19 combines with J gene TRBJ2-1, with a possible D match to TRBD1 (5 bases). This CDR3 comprises 15 residues. CDR1 and CDR2 (germline): LNHDA, SQIVND (reference sequence). V shed 5 bases and J shed 2 bases, with 13 bases lying between them. This CDR3 reads CASSWEGATYNEQFF. For the CDR3, the DNA is TGTGCCAGTAGTTGGGAAGGGGCGACCTACAATGAGCAGTTCTTC.

The genes are TRBV6-5 and TRBJ2-5; perhaps TRBD1 as D (6 bases). The germline V and J ends were trimmed by 8 bases and 5 bases, with 18 bases remaining between them. The length of the CDR3 is 14 residues. In germline, CDR1 is MNHEY, CDR2 SVGAGI. The CDR3 sequence: CASLWDTQGETQYF. For the CDR3, the DNA is TGTGCCAGCCTATGGGACACTCAAGGGGAGACCCAGTACTTC.

J is TRBJ1-3 and V is TRBV6-5, with 9 nucleotides matching TRBD1. This CDR3 has 15 amino acids. The V gene end was trimmed by 2 bases and the J gene end by 8 bases; junction bases not matched to a gene: 7. CDR1 is MNHEY and CDR2 is SVGAGI in the germline V gene. The CDR3, as DNA: TGTGCCAGCAGTTACGCCAGGGACAGGGAGGACACCATATATTTT. This sequence encodes CASSYARDREDTIYF.

This clone occurred many times. This chain joins TRBV19 and TRBJ2-1; perhaps TRBD2 as D (6 bases). V gave up 4 bases and J gave up 1 base, with 14 bases separating them. CDR3 size: 16 residues. In germline, CDR1 is LNHDA, CDR2 SQIVND (reference sequence). The CDR3 here is CASSKAAGKSYNEQFF. CDR3 in DNA: TGTGCCAGTAGTAAAGCGGCGGGAAAATCCTACAATGAGCAGTTCTTC.

The rearrangement links TRBV18 to TRBJ2-3; a possible D gene is TRBD2 (6 bases). The CDR3 runs 15 residues. In germline, CDR1 is KGHSH, CDR2 LQKENI. V lost 0 bases, J lost 6 bases, and 13 bases lay in between. CDR3 sequence: CASSPPGGEGDTQYF. DNA of the CDR3: TGTGCCAGCTCACCACCGGGCGGGGAAGGGGATACGCAGTATTTT.

The chain recombines TRBV15 with TRBJ2-3, with a possible D match to TRBD2 (7 bases). Germline lookup yields CDR1 LNHNV and CDR2 YYDKDF (reference sequence). Trimming left V 3 bases short and J 0 bases short, with 16 bases between. The CDR3 length is 17 residues. CDR3 amino acids: CATSRGGGGGSTDTQYF. Here the CDR3 DNA reads TGTGCCACCAGCAGGGGCGGGGGCGGAGGAAGCACAGATACGCAGTATTTT.

The chain carries TRBV4-3 and TRBJ2-1; TRBD2 agrees at 7 bases. The CDR3 contains 13 residues. V gave up 4 bases and J gave up 4 bases; unmatched junction bases: 1. The germline CDR1 and CDR2 sequences are LGHNA and YSLEER. CDR3 in amino acids: CASSREGYNEQFF. CDR3 nucleotide sequence: TGCGCCAGCAGCCGGGAGGGATACAATGAGCAGTTCTTC.

This rearrangement joins TRBV27 to TRBJ2-7; TRBD1 aligns across 7 bases. Trimming took 4 bases from V and 5 from J; bases not matched to a gene: 11. The CDR3 is 15 residues long. Germline lookup yields CDR1 MNHEY and CDR2 SMNVEV (reference sequence). CDR3 DNA: TGTGCCAGCAGTTACCGAACCGGACAGGAGAACGAGCAGTACTTC. Its protein is CASSYRTGQENEQYF.